This TCR beta chain was found in a study of siplizumab effects on memory and regulatory T cells (dated by TCRdb to 2018 to 2020). Study-wide context: The study examined how the anti-CD2 antibody siplizumab affects alloreactive T-cell subsets in allogeneic mixed lymphocyte reactions built from human PBMCs.

The library relied on the immunoSEQ multiplex PCR assay. The deep sequencing platform assayed around 95,000 TCR templates per sample. Genomic DNA extracted from sorted T cells was used for TCRbeta CDR3 sequencing. As for how the authors treated the data: The R programming language was used for the clonal analysis of the TCRbeta CDR3 data. Alloreactive CD4+ and CD8+ clones were identified by comparing unstimulated samples to CFSE-low samples taken after the reaction. Alloreactive CD4+ clones were assigned to regulatory or non-regulatory origin by matching sequences to sorted unstimulated Treg and non-Treg repertoires. Not all clones reach the TCRdb copy of this immuneACCESS table, which keeps in-frame sequences only. Checked studies attribute under half of the gap to unresolved V genes and leave the rest unexplained. For V, J and clone size, that table is used; D and trimming come from the DNA. The sample table holds 85,000 to 130,000 clones, of which 92% were seen once. The ten largest clones capture 0.55% to 0.85% of the sample.

Points the paper makes about the study in general: The cumulative frequency of alloreactive sequences traceable to unstimulated CD4+ memory T cells was significantly reduced by siplizumab. No functional confirmation was obtained for the suppressive function of proliferating Tregs from siplizumab cultures. Unstimulated naive T cells appeared to be more diverse than memory T cells, and naive cells seemed to make a substantial contribution to the alloresponse. In reactions with siplizumab, an average of around 70% of mappable alloreactive CD4+ clones were Treg-derived, compared with roughly 26% in control reactions. About 80-96% of proliferating CD4+ or CD8+ clones could not be given a naive or memory phenotype. Because sequences below about 10^-5 frequency were poorly captured, only a minor fraction of alloreactive clones could be mapped to unstimulated subsets.

A remark on this clone: What this receptor recognizes is not known. Within one base of it there is no much larger clone, and no base qualities were kept.

Sorted unstimulated T cells and proliferating T cells recovered from mixed lymphocyte reactions underwent TCRbeta CDR3 sequencing. Fresh whole blood from roughly ten HLA-typed healthy donors was used to isolate PBMCs. To map where alloreactive clones came from, CD4+ regulatory T cells in the unstimulated state were FACS-sorted. The germline V gene specifies SNHLY as CDR1 and FYNNEI as CDR2. From the cysteine through the phenylalanine, the CDR3 covers 14 amino acids. Just the 42-base CDR3 DNA is kept, in frame starting at base 1. The receptor's source is a human donor in good health. Material: Tregs sorted from blood. This receptor chain uses TRBV2 and TRBJ2-5; TRBD1 is a possible D gene, resting on 5 matching bases. The DNA end lines up better with TRBJ2-7; the J call may be wrong. The CDR3: CASRTTETIYEQYF. The nucleotide sequence is TGTGCCAGCAGAACGACAGAGACCATTTACGAGCAGTACTTC.